These 5 T cell receptor beta chains came from one sample sequenced in a study of T cell changes during pregnancy in multiple sclerosis. The repertoire was sequenced with immunoSEQ multiplex PCR; TCRdb's copy has only in-frame clones and lacks some. This sample has tens of thousands of clones, with around 90% found just once. Sequences were derived from CD8+ T cells from peripheral blood mononuclear cells, sampled before pregnancy. The receptors derive from a female donor with multiple sclerosis, enrolled in a pregnancy study.

V usage is TRBV6-5 and J usage is TRBJ2-1; perhaps TRBD2 as D (6 bases). CDR1 and CDR2 (germline): MNHEY, SVGAGI. This CDR3 has 16 residues. V was shortened by 0 bases and J by 3 bases, with 12 bases between the two germline ends. For the CDR3, the DNA is TGTGCCAGCAGTTACTCGACGGGGGAACGCTACAATGAGCAGTTCTTC. Its protein is CASSYSTGERYNEQFF.

This clone was observed a single time. V usage is TRBV29-1 and J usage is TRBJ2-6, with TRBD1 identical over 7 bases. Germline V CDR1 and CDR2: SQVTM, ANQGSEA. Unmatched junction bases numbered 3, after V lost 6 bases and J lost 1 base. CDR3 length equals 14 residues. The CDR3 nucleotides read TGCAGCGTCGACAGGGTTTCTGGGGCCAACGTCCTGACTTTC. Translating gives CSVDRVSGANVLTF.

The rearrangement links TRBV7-9 to TRBJ2-7; no definite D call. Germline CDR1 reads SEHNR; CDR2 reads FQNEAQ (reference sequence). Trimming removed 5 bases at V and 9 bases at J, with 23 bases between. The CDR3 is 15 amino acids. CDR3 sequence (DNA): TGTGCCAGCAGCCCGTCGGTAGGTTCGGCGACGGGGCAGTACTTC. Translation gives CASSPSVGSATGQYF.

This clone was seen just once. V and J are TRBV27 and TRBJ2-5, with D possibly TRBD2 on 7 matching bases. The germline V gene has CDR1 MNHEY and CDR2 SMNVEV (reference sequence). Trimming pared 6 bases from V and 5 bases from J, leaving 16 bases between. The CDR3 totals 14 residues. The CDR3 sequence is CASRKGGKGETQYF. The CDR3 DNA follows: TGTGCCAGCAGGAAGGGGGGGAAGGGGGAGACCCAGTACTTC.

This rearrangement joins TRBV5-4 to TRBJ2-7; TRBD2 agrees at 9 bases. Trimming removed 0 bases from V and 4 bases from J; junction bases left unmatched: 5. Germline V gene data show CDR1 as SGHNT and CDR2 as YYREEE (reference sequence). The CDR3 has 15 amino acids. CDR3 loop: CASSLVAGGRYEQYF. The CDR3 bases are TGTGCCAGCAGCTTGGTGGCGGGGGGGCGTTACGAGCAGTACTTC. Looking up the rest from reference TRBV5-4 and TRBJ2-7 gives the full variable domain: ETGVTQSPTHLIKTRGQQVTLRCSSQSGHNTVSWYQQALGQGPQFIFQYYREEENGRGNFPPRFSGLQFPNYSSELNVNALELDDSALYLCASSLVAGGRYEQYFGPGTRLTVT.